This T cell receptor (beta chain) was recorded in a study of cytomegalovirus exposure and HLA in healthy donors. Whole-study results and caveats: A missense variant in DCLRE1C was later tied to TCR beta V- and J-gene trimming. In an earlier analysis, productive rearrangement rates for most beta V segments clustered near 87% or 30%.

As regards this clone: Its antigen is not identified.

Germline CDR1 reads SEHNR; CDR2 reads FQNEAQ (reference sequence). Trimming removed 5 bases at V and 0 bases at J, with 14 bases between. This CDR3 contains 15 residues. PCR employed 60 Vbeta and 13 Jbeta primers. Only in-frame clones appear in the TCRdb table, and some are missing; sequencing was by immunoSEQ multiplex PCR. This sample has about 170,000 clones, with approximately 79% found just once. Healthy bone marrow donors made up the donor group. The rearrangement links TRBV7-9 to TRBJ2-7, with a weak D call TRBD1 (6 bases). The TCR sequence derives from a male donor in good health and CMV-seronegative. The specimen sequenced was PBMCs. In nucleotides, the CDR3 is TGTGCCAGCAGCGACACGACAGGTATCTCCTACGAGCAGTACTTC. Residues: CASSDTTGISYEQYF.